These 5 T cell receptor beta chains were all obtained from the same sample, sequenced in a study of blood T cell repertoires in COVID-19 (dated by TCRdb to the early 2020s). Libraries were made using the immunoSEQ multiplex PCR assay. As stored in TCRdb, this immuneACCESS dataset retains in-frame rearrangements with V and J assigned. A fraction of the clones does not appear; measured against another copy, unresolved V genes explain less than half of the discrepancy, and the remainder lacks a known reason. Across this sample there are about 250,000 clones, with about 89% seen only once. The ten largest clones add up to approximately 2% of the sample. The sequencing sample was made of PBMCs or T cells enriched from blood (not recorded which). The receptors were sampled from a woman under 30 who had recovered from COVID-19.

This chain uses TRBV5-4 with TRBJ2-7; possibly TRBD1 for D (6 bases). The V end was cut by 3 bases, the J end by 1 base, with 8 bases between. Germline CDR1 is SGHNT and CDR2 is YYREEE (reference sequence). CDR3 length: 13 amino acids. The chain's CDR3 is CASSSDSSYEQYF. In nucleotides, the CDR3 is TGTGCCAGCAGCTCGGACAGTTCCTACGAGCAGTACTTC.

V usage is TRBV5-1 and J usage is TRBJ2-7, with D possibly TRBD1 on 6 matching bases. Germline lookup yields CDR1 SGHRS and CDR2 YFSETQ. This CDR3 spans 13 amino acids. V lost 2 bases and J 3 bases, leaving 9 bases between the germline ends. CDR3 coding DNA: TGCGCCAGCAGCTTACAGGGTAGCTACGAGCAGTACTTC. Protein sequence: CASSLQGSYEQYF. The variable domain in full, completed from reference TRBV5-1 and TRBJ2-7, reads KAGVTQTPRYLIKTRGQQVTLSCSPISGHRSVSWYQQTPGQGLQFLFEYFSETQRNKGNFPGRFSGRQFSNSRSEMNVSTLELGDSALYLCASSLQGSYEQYFGPGTRLTVT.

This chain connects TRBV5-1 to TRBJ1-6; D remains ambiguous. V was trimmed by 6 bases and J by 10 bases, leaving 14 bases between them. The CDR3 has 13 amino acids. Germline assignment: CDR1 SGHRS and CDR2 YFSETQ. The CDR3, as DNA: TGCGCCAGCACCGTATCTCCGGGGTCACCCCTCCACTTT. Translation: CASTVSPGSPLHF.

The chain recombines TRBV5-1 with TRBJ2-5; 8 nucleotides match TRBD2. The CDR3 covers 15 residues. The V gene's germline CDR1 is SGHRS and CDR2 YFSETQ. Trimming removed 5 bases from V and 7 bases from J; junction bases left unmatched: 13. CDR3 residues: CASRRSGRGDGTQYF. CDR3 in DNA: TGCGCCAGCAGGAGGAGCGGGAGAGGGGATGGGACCCAGTACTTC.

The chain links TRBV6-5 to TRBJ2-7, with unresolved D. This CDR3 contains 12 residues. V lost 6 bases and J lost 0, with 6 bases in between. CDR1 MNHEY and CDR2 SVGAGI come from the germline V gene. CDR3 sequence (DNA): TGTGCCAGCAGACGGTCCTCCTACGAGCAGTACTTC. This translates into CASRRSSYEQYF.